The following is a TCR beta chain sequence with its context. Participants' reported clinical history set cohort assignment. Recovered Cohort 3 donors showed two negative PCRs, clearance, or symptom resolution. This CDR3 region has 16 residues. Trimming removed 4 bases from V and 5 bases from J; junction bases left unmatched: 8. CDR1 and CDR2 (germline): SGHRS, YFSETQ. The data belong to a study of blood T cell repertoires in COVID-19. TCRdb's table, derived via immunoSEQ multiplex PCR, lists solely in-frame clones and lacks some. Altogether about 150,000 clones are present, over 65% being singletons, with the ten largest covering roughly 5.6%.

The source material was PBMCs or T cells enriched from blood (not recorded which). The sequence came from a woman aged 45-59 years who had recovered from COVID-19. The chain carries TRBV5-1 and TRBJ2-2; TRBD2 matches 10 bases. Here the CDR3 DNA reads TGCGCCAGCAGCACCGCGCCGGGACTAGCGACCGGGGAGCTGTTTTTT. Protein: CASSTAPGLATGELFF.